This T cell receptor beta chain was recorded in a study of shared clonotypes between healthy human individuals. In replicate PCRs of sorted subsets, about 220 ng DNA, approximately 30,000 T cell genomes, was used. TCRdb's table, derived via immunoSEQ multiplex PCR, lists solely in-frame clones and lacks some. Of around 2,000,000 clones listed, about 95% are singletons. Findings and caveats of the study: It was the non-shared clonotypes that had lower generation probabilities than clonotypes shared by all four donors. Donor scarcity curtailed the genetic and exposure-history diversity represented herein.

CD45RO-negative CD8 cells positively selected for CCR7 made up the naive population, which excluded terminally differentiated effector memory CD45RA+ cells. Remarks on this clone: Antigen specificity is unknown.

This CDR3 comprises 16 residues. Trimming removed 5 bases at V and 6 bases at J, with 23 bases between. Germline V gene data show CDR1 as MNHEY and CDR2 as SMNVEV (reference sequence). This clonotype originated in a man aged 18 to 29 in good health. The chain is built from TRBV27 and TRBJ2-7; D gene ambiguous. The sample consisted of naive CD8+ T cells sorted from blood. CDR3 coding DNA: TGTGCCAGCAGTCCCTCGTCCGGTGATTTTGTGGTCGAGCAGTACTTC. It yields the protein CASSPSSGDFVVEQYF.